This TCR beta chain was observed in a study of regulatory T cells in long-lasting Graves disease. Study-wide results and limits: Accuracy might have suffered from few samples. New patients shared about a thousand public clonotypes, fewer than the roughly 2,600 shared by persistent patients.

Specified time point: newly diagnosed GD, antithyroid drugs for less than 3 months. The authors made the TCR library using RNA they extracted from PBMCs. An endocrinology department in Xi'an, China, supplied the patients. As regards this clonotype: Its antigen is unidentified.

HTBI primers from iRepertoire and Arm-PCR of CDR3 regions yielded the TCR beta libraries. TCRdb called the multiplex PCR reads again in MiXCR, with one record for every CDR3 protein. The data show 540,000 or so distinct CDR3 sequences, about 13% seen once. Germline V gene data show CDR1 as SQVTM and CDR2 as ANQGSEA. This CDR3 is built from 10 residues. The ends were cut back, 4 bases at V and 5 bases at J, with 3 bases in the middle. The sample was also reused in another study, on T cells in Graves' hyperthyroidism and ophthalmopathy.

The sequence derives from a man in his thirties or forties with Graves disease. The V and J genes are TRBV29-1 and TRBJ2-1; no reliable D call. The specimen was peripheral blood mononuclear cells (PBMCs), collected at new diagnosis, from a patient treated with antithyroid drugs. CDR3 amino acids: CSVADNEQFF. In DNA form, the CDR3 reads TGCAGCGTTGCCGACAATGAGCAGTTCTTC.